These T cell receptor beta chains were read from a single sample in a study of regulatory T cells in long-lasting Graves disease. Using its own MiXCR run on the multiplex PCR reads, TCRdb lists one record per CDR3 protein. This sample yields under 450,000 distinct CDR3 sequences, of which 15% to 20% are seen a single time; over 20% belongs to the top ten. Another study also made use of these data, one on T cells in Graves' hyperthyroidism and ophthalmopathy.

The specimen comprised peripheral blood mononuclear cells (PBMCs), sampled at new diagnosis, from a patient treated with antithyroid drugs. All receptors derive from a woman younger than 35 with Graves disease. The CDR3 runs from the conserved cysteine through the conserved F or W. The D gene is left open where the match is weak. Some rows have no size entry. The others give once, few or many, or a class for an expanded clone.

>TRBV7-8|few|TRBJ2-5|-
CASSSGALRNQETQYF
TGTGCCAGCAGCTCAGGGGCCCTACGGAACCAAGAGACCCAGTACTTC
>TRBV29-1|many|TRBJ2-5|-
CSVEPAGARRKTQYF
TGCAGCGTTGAACCGGCAGGGGCCCGCAGGAAGACCCAGTACTTC
>TRBV18|few|TRBJ1-4|-
CASSPLEGNEKLFF
TGTGCCAGCTCACCCCTGGAAGGGAATGAAAAACTGTTTTTT
>TRBV2|many|TRBJ2-5|TRBD2
CASSGPAGGPKTQYF
TGTGCCAGCAGTGGGCCAGCGGGAGGGCCGAAGACCCAGTACTTC
>TRBV20-1|many|TRBJ2-3|-
CSARFQGGTDTQYF
TGCAGTGCGAGATTCCAGGGTGGAACAGATACGCAGTATTTT
>TRBV20-1|-|TRBJ1-2|TRBD1
CSAPRQGARNYGYTF
TGCAGTGCTCCAAGACAGGGGGCGCGTAACTATGGCTACACCTTC
>TRBV12-3/TRBV12-4|many|TRBJ2-3|TRBD1
CASSGQGSGTQYF
TGTGCCAGCAGTGGACAGGGGTCTGGGACGCAGTATTTT
>TRBV30|many|TRBJ2-2|TRBD1
CAWGGQKNTGELFF
TGTGCCTGGGGGGGACAGAAGAACACCGGGGAGCTGTTTTTT
>TRBV5-1|many|TRBJ2-7|-
CASSSRTGLAYEQYF
TGCGCCAGCAGCTCCCGGACCGGGTTAGCCTACGAGCAGTACTTC
>TRBV29-1|few|TRBJ1-2|-
CSVSRGRDGYTF
TGCAGCGTTTCTCGGGGTCGGGATGGCTACACCTTC
>TRBV7-9|many|TRBJ2-1|TRBD2
CASSFIAGGRNNEQFF
TGTGCCAGCAGCTTCATCGCGGGAGGGAGAAACAATGAGCAGTTCTTC
>TRBV28|many|TRBJ2-5|TRBD2
CASSLLAGSETQYF
TGTGCCAGCAGTTTATTAGCGGGAAGCGAGACCCAGTACTTC
>TRBV20-1|many|TRBJ2-5|TRBD1
CSTRDREVTQYF
TGCAGTACCCGGGACAGGGAAGTCACCCAGTACTTC
>TRBV30|many|TRBJ2-1|-
CAWSPSWEQFF
TGTGCCTGGAGTCCTAGCTGGGAGCAGTTCTTC
>TRBV20-1|many|TRBJ2-5|-
CSATLRAWGRETQYF
TGCAGTGCCACCCTGAGGGCCTGGGGGCGGGAGACCCAGTACTTC
>TRBV29-1|few|TRBJ2-7|-
CSVGGGWSEQYF
TGCAGCGTTGGAGGCGGGTGGAGTGAGCAGTACTTC
>TRBV28|many|TRBJ1-2|-
CASSLTPSYGYTF
TGTGCCAGCAGTTTAACTCCTTCTTACGGCTACACCTTC
>TRBV20-1|many|TRBJ2-3|-
CSAISPTGTDTQYF
TGCAGTGCTATATCACCGACTGGCACAGATACGCAGTATTTT
>TRBV9|-|TRBJ2-7|-
CASSVGPDSDSYEQYF
TGTGCCAGCAGCGTAGGACCGGACTCCGACTCCTACGAGCAGTACTTC
>TRBV29-1|-|TRBJ2-2|-
CSVSLTNTGELFF
TGCAGCGTTTCCCTGACTAACACCGGGGAGCTGTTTTTT
>TRBV15|-|TRBJ2-3|-
CATSRERAADTQYF
TGTGCCACCAGCAGAGAGAGGGCCGCCGATACGCAGTATTTT
>TRBV2|many|TRBJ1-5|-
CATTGGARGQPQHF
TGTGCCACTACCGGGGGGGCGAGAGGTCAGCCCCAGCATTTT
>TRBV13|many|TRBJ2-7|TRBD1
CASSRDRGAEQYF
TGTGCCAGCAGCCGGGACAGGGGTGCCGAGCAGTACTTC
>TRBV5-1|few|TRBJ2-7|-
CASSLAAGAAPYEQYF
TGCGCCAGCAGCCTGGCTGCAGGGGCCGCCCCCTACGAGCAGTACTTC
>TRBV29-1|few|TRBJ2-7|TRBD1
CSIKQGASVYEQYF
TGCAGCATAAAACAGGGGGCGAGTGTCTACGAGCAGTACTTC
>TRBV12-3/TRBV12-4|many|TRBJ2-1|TRBD2
CASSFELAGVNEQFF
TGTGCCAGCAGTTTTGAATTGGCGGGAGTGAATGAGCAGTTCTTC
>TRBV5-1|many|TRBJ2-7|-
CASSVAENYEQYF
TGCGCCAGCAGCGTGGCGGAGAACTACGAGCAGTACTTC
>TRBV7-2|many|TRBJ2-5|TRBD1
CASSFDRGRQETQYF
TGTGCCAGCAGCTTTGACAGGGGGCGGCAAGAGACCCAGTACTTC
>TRBV18|once|TRBJ1-2|-
CASAPPGVDYGYTF
TGTGCCAGCGCCCCCCCCGGGGTTGACTATGGCTACACCTTC
>TRBV11-2|many|TRBJ2-7|-
CASSLASANTYEQYF
TGTGCCAGCAGCTTGGCATCTGCCAATACCTACGAGCAGTACTTC
>TRBV4-2|many|TRBJ1-2|-
CASSQDPEGWYGYTF
TGTGCCAGCAGCCAAGATCCCGAGGGATGGTATGGCTACACCTTC
>TRBV11-3|many|TRBJ2-1|TRBD2
CASSRTSGGGGEQFF
TGTGCCAGCAGCCGTACTAGCGGGGGCGGGGGTGAGCAGTTCTTC
>TRBV2|many|TRBJ2-5|TRBD2
CASSGPGTSETQYF
TGTGCCAGCAGTGGACCCGGGACTAGCGAGACCCAGTACTTC
>TRBV5-1|-|TRBJ2-6|-
CASSPEGGGSGANVLTF
TGCGCCAGCAGCCCGGAGGGGGGGGGCTCTGGGGCCAACGTCCTGACTTTC
>TRBV7-9|-|TRBJ1-2|TRBD1
CASSSSQGSHYGYTF
TGTGCCAGCAGCTCTTCACAGGGGTCTCACTATGGCTACACCTTC
>TRBV18|many|TRBJ2-1|-
CASSKGNWDNEQFF
TGTGCCAGCTCGAAGGGGAATTGGGACAATGAGCAGTTCTTC
>TRBV28|few|TRBJ2-7|-
CASKGTQVWDEQYF
TGTGCCAGCAAGGGGACACAGGTCTGGGACGAGCAGTACTTC
>TRBV4-1|-|TRBJ1-1|-
CASSQDRGGMLDTEAFF
TGCGCCAGCAGCCAAGATAGGGGGGGTATGTTGGACACTGAAGCTTTCTTT
>TRBV9|-|TRBJ2-6|-
CAGSGGTSGANVLTF
TGTGCCGGCAGCGGCGGGACATCTGGGGCCAACGTCCTGACTTTC
>TRBV7-9|many|TRBJ2-1|TRBD2
CASSPSGLRSSYNEQFF
TGTGCCAGCAGCCCATCGGGACTACGCAGCTCCTACAATGAGCAGTTCTTC
>TRBV11-2|many|TRBJ2-2|-
CASSPGPTGELFF
TGCGCCAGCAGCCCCGGGCCGACAGGGGAGCTGTTTTTT
>TRBV9|-|TRBJ1-5|-
CASSPTDNQPQHF
TGTGCCAGCAGCCCAACGGACAATCAGCCCCAGCATTTT
>TRBV20-1|many|TRBJ2-7|TRBD2
CSARGLGPYEQYF
TGCAGTGCAAGGGGACTAGGACCCTACGAGCAGTACTTC
>TRBV6-1|many|TRBJ2-3|-
CASTGFGVTDTQYF
TGTGCCAGCACAGGATTCGGGGTAACAGATACGCAGTATTTT
>TRBV5-5|many|TRBJ2-1|-
CASIPITKDWFSSSYNEQFF
TGTGCCAGCATCCCGATCACCAAGGACTGGTTCTCAAGCTCCTACAATGAGCAGTTCTTC
>TRBV10-3|-|TRBJ1-3|-
CALSSGNTIYF
TGTGCCTTATCATCCGGAAACACCATATATTTT
>TRBV6-1|-|TRBJ2-7|TRBD2
CAVLRGSSGRNEQYF
TGTGCCGTCCTCCGCGGCTCTAGCGGGAGAAACGAGCAGTACTTC
>TRBV7-9|many|TRBJ1-1|-
CASSLGVYGFEAFF
TGTGCCAGCAGCTTAGGAGTCTATGGATTTGAAGCTTTCTTT
>TRBV25-1|few|TRBJ2-1|TRBD2
CASSGTRGLGEQFF
TGTGCCAGCAGTGGCACACGGGGACTAGGTGAGCAGTTCTTC
>TRBV6-2/TRBV6-3|many|TRBJ1-1|-
CASSPPPPRMNTEAFF
TGTGCCAGCAGTCCACCACCGCCGCGGATGAACACTGAAGCTTTCTTT
>TRBV2|few|TRBJ1-6|TRBD1
CASGRDRGLSPLHF
TGTGCCAGCGGGCGGGACAGGGGGCTTTCACCCCTCCACTTT
>TRBV5-1|many|TRBJ2-7|-
CASSLPSDVYEQYF
TGCGCCAGCAGCTTACCCTCGGACGTGTACGAGCAGTACTTC